This TCR beta chain was captured by sequencing in a study of tissue T cells after allogeneic stem cell transplantation. The repertoire was sequenced with immunoSEQ multiplex PCR; TCRdb's copy has only in-frame clones and lacks some. The table records approximately 6,100 clones, around 40% of them present only once. Time point specified: mouse harvest day 7 after allogeneic transplant. Each mouse received 10^7 T-cell-depleted marrow cells plus 10^6 splenic CD5+ T cells by tail vein. Trimming at V came to 1 base and at J to 0 bases, leaving 1 base not matched to a gene. This CDR3 region has 16 residues. Germline CDR1 reads SGHND; CDR2 reads FRSKSL. Points on this clone: Gene names and germline refer to mouse. The CDR3 end falls 1 residue outside the read, so it is completed with the germline J gene.

This sequence joins TRBV15 and TRBJ2-2; the match to TRBD2 covers 8 bases. The sequence derives from a female BALB/c mouse given C57BL/6 T cells with graft-versus-host disease after an allogeneic hematopoietic cell transplant. Sequencing was carried out using skin. The CDR3 sequence: CASSLDGGANTGQLYF. The CDR3 bases that were read are TGTGCCAGCAGTTTAGATGGGGGGGCAAACACCGGGCAGCTCTAC. Looking up the rest from reference TRBV15 and TRBJ2-2 gives the full variable domain: DAGVTQTPRHEVAEKGQTIILKCEPVSGHNDLFWYRQTKIQGLELLSYFRSKSLMEDGGAFKDRFKAEMLNSSFSTLKIQPTEPKDSAVYLCASSLDGGANTGQLYFGEGSKLTVL.